Described below is a single T cell receptor beta chain sequence and its context. Antigen unknown. CDR3 length: 10 amino acids. V shed 6 bases and J shed 14 bases, with 11 bases lying between them. The V gene's germline CDR1 is SNHLY and CDR2 FYNNEI. TCRdb fed the reads into MiXCR, producing one record per CDR3 protein. The sample yields 630,000 or so distinct CDR3 sequences, 24% seen once. The sample comes from a study of T cell repertoires in cytomegalovirus infection. Findings and caveats of the study: Carriage of CMV together with the relevant HLA was identifiable through cumulative public TCR beta family frequency.

The chain uses TRBV2 and TRBJ2-1, with no clear D. Sequenced: CD8+ T cells from PBMCs. This TCR derives from a human donor in good health (CMV status not recorded). Some clones in this sample may be carry-over from other donors' samples. CDR3 loop: CASRGSGKFF. DNA for the CDR3: TGTGCCAGCAGGGGTTCCGGCAAGTTCTTC.